This T cell receptor (beta chain) was captured by sequencing in a study of T cell responses to AZD1222 COVID-19 vaccine. Study-wide results and caveats: Donor demographics were predominantly white British with a female majority; clonal diversity may be underestimated. Baseline serostatus was positive in only six AZD1222 recipients.

Trimming took 7 bases from V and 4 from J, leaving 14 bases between them. The CDR3 consists of 13 residues. Germline V lookup: CDR1 MDHEN, CDR2 SYDVKM. Second-dose schedules of about 4 or about 12 weeks were combined. A word on this clone: Antigen specificity is unknown.

The protocol was immunoSEQ multiplex PCR, while the TCRdb copy is restricted to in-frame clones and leaves out a portion. This sample has 150,000 to 200,000 clones, with more than 75% found just once. The chain uses TRBV28 and TRBJ2-7, with D perhaps matching TRBD1 (6 bases). The source was peripheral blood, collected 28 days after the second AZD1222 dose. This TCR was recovered from an adult who received the AZD1222 COVID-19 vaccine. Written as DNA, the CDR3 is TGTGCCAGCACCTGGGACACATTATACGAGCAGTACTTC. Its translation: CASTWDTLYEQYF. Full variable domain (rest looked up from reference TRBV28 and TRBJ2-7): DVKVTQSSRYLVKRTGEKVFLECVQDMDHENMFWYRQDPGLGLRLIYFSYDVKMKEKGDIPEGYSVSREKKERFSLILESASTNQTSMYLCASTWDTLYEQYFGPGTRLTVT.